The TCR beta chain described here comes from a study of blood T cell repertoires in COVID-19. In the study overall: From T cells, B-cell-depleted T cells, or PBMCs came the material, which was cDNA or gDNA.

TCRdb's copy holds only in-frame clones and misses some; the assay was immunoSEQ multiplex PCR. The table includes a few hundred thousand clones, 80% to 90% detected once. This CDR3 spans 15 amino acids. The germline V gene encodes CDR1 SGHVS and CDR2 FQNEAQ. After removal of 5 bases from V and 5 bases from J, the junction contained 7 bases not matched to a gene. The J gene is TRBJ2-1, the V gene TRBV7-8, with 9 bases fitting TRBD1. The TCR comes from a woman under 40 who had recovered from COVID-19. The source material was PBMCs or T cells enriched from blood (not recorded which). CDR3 sequence (DNA): TGTGCCAGCAGCACCACAGGGGGCAGAAACAATGAGCAGTTCTTC. Its protein product is CASSTTGGRNNEQFF.